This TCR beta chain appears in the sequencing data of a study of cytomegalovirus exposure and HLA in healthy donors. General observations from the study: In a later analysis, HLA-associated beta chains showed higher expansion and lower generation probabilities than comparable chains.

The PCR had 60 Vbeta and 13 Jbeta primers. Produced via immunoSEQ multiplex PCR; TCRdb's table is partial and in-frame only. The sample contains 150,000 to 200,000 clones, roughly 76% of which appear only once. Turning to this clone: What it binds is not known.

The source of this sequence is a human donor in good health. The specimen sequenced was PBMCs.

The chain's CDR3 is CASSLTQYEQYF. The CDR3 DNA follows: TGTGCCAGCAGCTTAACCCAGTACGAGCAGTACTTC. The chain couples TRBV7-2 to TRBJ2-7; D is uncertain. V was clipped by 2 bases and J by 4 bases, with 6 bases between them. The CDR3 covers 12 residues. CDR1 is SGHTA, CDR2 FQGNSA, per germline.